The present T cell receptor (beta chain) was sequenced within a study of vaccination and CD4 T cells after COVID-19. In its sample, this clonotype was seen a few times. No antigen is known for it. Treatment reported: roughly 10-day PBMC culture with coronavirus spike peptide pools or control peptides (ViraFEST assay). Cultured CD4+ T-cell DNA underwent Oncomine TCR Beta short-read sequencing. From cultured CD4+ T cells, genomic DNA was extracted. TCRdb used MiXCR to reprocess the PCR reads, holding one entry per CDR3 protein. The sample includes some 16,000 distinct CDR3 sequences, 45% to 50% of them seen just once. This CDR3 is built from 14 residues. V lost 5 bases and J lost 2, with 10 bases in between. CDR1 MNHEY and CDR2 SMNVEV come from the germline V gene (reference sequence).

Specimen: CD4+ T cells from blood, cultured in vitro. This TCR was sampled from a human donor who had recovered from COVID-19. The chain is built from TRBV27 and TRBJ1-5; no clear D. CDR3 region: CASSTAWGNQPQHF. CDR3 DNA sequence: TGTGCCAGCAGTACCGCCTGGGGCAATCAGCCCCAGCATTTT.